This TCR beta chain appears in the sequencing data of a study of T cell responses to AZD1222 COVID-19 vaccine. A remark on this clone: Its specificity is not known.

General observations from the study: At study baseline, merely over 5 AZD1222 recipients were seropositive.

Clones were read by immunoSEQ multiplex PCR, and TCRdb kept only the in-frame ones, dropping some. Found here are about 120,000 clones, over 75% of them singletons; the top ten hold around 3.1%. This specimen consisted of peripheral blood, obtained on day 0 of AZD1222 vaccination. The source is an adult in good health.

The CDR3 nucleotides read TGCAGCGTTAAGGGACAATCAAGAACTGAAGCTTTCTTT. Amino acids: CSVKGQSRTEAFF. This chain links TRBV29-1 with TRBJ1-1, with D perhaps TRBD1 (6 bases). Per the germline V gene, CDR1 is SQVTM and CDR2 is ANQGSEA. This CDR3 has 13 residues. V lost 5 bases and J 5 bases, leaving 15 bases between the germline ends.